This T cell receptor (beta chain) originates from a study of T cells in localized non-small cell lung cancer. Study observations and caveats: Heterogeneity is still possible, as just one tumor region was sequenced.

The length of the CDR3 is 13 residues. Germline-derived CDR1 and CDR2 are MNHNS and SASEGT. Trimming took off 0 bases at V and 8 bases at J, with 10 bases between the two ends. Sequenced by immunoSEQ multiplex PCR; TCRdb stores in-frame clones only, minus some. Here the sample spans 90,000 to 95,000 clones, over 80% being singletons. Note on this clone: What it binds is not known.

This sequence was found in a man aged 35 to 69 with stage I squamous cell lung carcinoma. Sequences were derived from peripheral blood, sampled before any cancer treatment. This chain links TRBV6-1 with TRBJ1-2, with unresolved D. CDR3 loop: CASSEAPGRGYTF. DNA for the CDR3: TGTGCCAGCAGTGAAGCGCCCGGGCGGGGCTACACCTTC.